Presented here are 22 T cell receptor beta chains from one specimen sequenced in a study of T cell responses to AZD1222 COVID-19 vaccine. Clones were read by immunoSEQ multiplex PCR, and TCRdb kept only the in-frame ones, dropping some. The sample records about 130,000 clones, 93% being singletons. Sample: peripheral blood, taken on day 0 of AZD1222 vaccination. The receptors here all came from an adult in good health.

The CDR3 spells CASRPGGAEETQYF. CDR3 bases: TGCGCCAGCAGGCCAGGGGGCGCAGAGGAGACCCAGTACTTC. The chain recombines TRBV5-1 with TRBJ2-5; 8 nucleotides align to TRBD1. CDR3 length: 14 residues. Germline V gives CDR1 SGHRS, CDR2 YFSETQ. Germline trimming cut 5 bases from V and 5 bases from J; bases unmatched to any gene: 8.

The chain couples TRBV7-9 to TRBJ1-4, with D possibly being TRBD1 (5 bases). The V gene lost 5 bases and the J gene lost 8 bases, with 15 bases spanning the gap. This CDR3 is 14 amino acids long. CDR1 and CDR2 from the germline V gene are SEHNR and FQNEAQ (reference sequence). This chain's CDR3 is CASSATGLGEKLFF. CDR3 bases: TGTGCCAGCAGCGCCACAGGATTAGGCGAAAAACTGTTTTTT.

This chain connects TRBV25-1 to TRBJ1-1, with a weak D call TRBD1 (5 bases). Germline CDR1 reads MGHDK; CDR2 reads SYGVNS. The CDR3 is 13 amino acids. Deletions cut 6 bases from V and 6 bases from J, with 14 bases between. The CDR3 bases are TGTGCCAGCAGAGCCCTCGTGGGGCCTGAAGCTTTCTTT. Translation: CASRALVGPEAFF.

This clone was recorded only once. The J gene is TRBJ1-1, the V gene TRBV11-3; D is ambiguous. The CDR3 has 13 residues. Germline V gene lookup returns CDR1 SGHNT and CDR2 YENEEA. V shed 1 base and J shed 6 bases, with 9 bases lying between them. Here the CDR3 reads CASSLGVGSEAFF. The CDR3 nucleotides are TGTGCCAGCAGCTTAGGGGTGGGGTCTGAAGCTTTCTTT.

The chain carries TRBV4-1 and TRBJ1-1; D uncertain. The CDR3 runs 14 residues. The germline CDR1 and CDR2 sequences are MGHRA and YSYEKL. Trimming took off 0 bases at V and 1 base at J, with 6 bases between the two ends. CDR3 sequence: CASSQDVTNTEAFF. CDR3 nucleotide sequence: TGCGCCAGCAGCCAAGATGTCACGAACACTGAAGCTTTCTTT.

The gene calls are TRBV7-6 and TRBJ2-2, with 8 bases matching TRBD2. CDR3 length equals 18 residues. Germline CDR1 is SGHVS and CDR2 is FNYEAQ. With V trimmed by 5 bases and J by 0 bases, 11 bases remained unmatched. The CDR3 region is CASSPRVAGTSNTGELFF. CDR3 DNA sequence: TGTGCCAGCAGCCCCCGGGTAGCGGGGACTTCGAACACCGGGGAGCTGTTTTTT.

The chain carries TRBV28 and TRBJ1-5, with 7 bases lining up with TRBD1. The junction had 9 bases not matched to a gene; V was cut back by 6 bases and J by 1 base. Germline loops: CDR1 MDHEN, CDR2 SYDVKM. The CDR3 runs to 16 residues. The CDR3 bases are TGTGCCAGCAGGGGTCTGGGACAGACAAGCAATCAGCCCCAGCATTTT. It encodes CASRGLGQTSNQPQHF.

The genes are TRBV30 and TRBJ1-6; maybe TRBD1 (5 bases). CDR1 GTSNPN and CDR2 SVGIG come from the germline V gene (reference sequence). The CDR3 totals 14 residues. V lost 3 bases, J lost 9 bases, and 15 bases lay in between. CDR3 in DNA: TGTGCCTGGAGAGGGGTTTTGGGGCTTTCACCCCTCCACTTT. Encoded protein: CAWRGVLGLSPLHF.

The chain employs TRBV18 and TRBJ1-6, with no clear D. V gave up 2 bases and J gave up 2 bases, with 7 bases separating them. The CDR3 has 15 amino acids. Germline assignment: CDR1 KGHSH and CDR2 LQKENI. As DNA, the CDR3 is TGTGCCAGCTCACCATCGACGACCTATAATTCACCCCTCCACTTT. It encodes CASSPSTTYNSPLHF. The whole variable domain, remainder taken from reference TRBV18 and TRBJ1-6, is NAGVMQNPRHLVRRRGQEARLRCSPMKGHSHVYWYRQLPEEGLKFMVYLQKENIIDESGMPKERFSAEFPKEGPSILRIQQVVRGDSAAYFCASSPSTTYNSPLHFGNGTRLTVT.

V and J are TRBV5-1 and TRBJ2-7; weak D call: TRBD1 (6 bases). The CDR3 has 14 amino acids. Trimming shortened V by 3 bases and J by 6 bases, and 16 bases separated the two germline ends. In germline, CDR1 is SGHRS, CDR2 YFSETQ. DNA of the CDR3: TGCGCCAGCAGCTACGGCCGGGACAAGGGCGAGCAGTACTTC. It yields the protein CASSYGRDKGEQYF.

As for this clone: Other DNA sequences in the same sample also yield this CDR3. J is TRBJ1-1 and V is TRBV7-3; D not resolved. The V and J ends lost 5 bases and 1 base respectively, with 8 bases between them. Germline CDR1 and CDR2: SGHTA and FQGTGA. CDR3 length equals 13 residues. CDR3 amino acids: CASSLTPNTEAFF. The CDR3 nucleotides read TGTGCCAGCAGCCTTACACCGAACACTGAAGCTTTCTTT.

V gene TRBV3-1 (or the pseudogene TRBV3-2) combines with J gene TRBJ1-2, with D hard to call. V gave up 2 bases and J gave up 8 bases, with 9 bases separating them. Germline CDR1 and CDR2: LGHDT and YNNKEL (reference sequence). This CDR3 has 12 residues. The CDR3 region has the DNA TGTGCCAGCAGCCAAAGGGATTTGGGCTACACCTTC. This translates into CASSQRDLGYTF.

This chain links TRBV5-1 with TRBJ1-2; 8 bases are shared with TRBD1. The trim removed 5 bases at V and 7 bases at J, leaving 10 bases unmatched. CDR3 length: 14 amino acids. The germline V gene encodes CDR1 SGHRS and CDR2 YFSETQ. The CDR3 is CASSFRGQGRGYTF. The CDR3 nucleotides are TGCGCCAGCAGTTTCAGGGGGCAGGGCCGTGGCTACACCTTC.

The CDR3 DNA is TGTGCCAGCTCAGGGGTTTATAATTCACCCCTCCACTTT. It yields the protein CASSGVYNSPLHF. The chain uses TRBV18 and TRBJ1-6; D unresolved. V lost 5 bases and J lost 4, with 6 bases in between. Germline loops: CDR1 KGHSH, CDR2 LQKENI. The CDR3 is made up of 13 amino acids.

The chain combines TRBV27 with TRBJ1-4; TRBD1 aligns across 9 bases. V lost 5 bases, J lost 4 bases, and 14 bases stayed unmatched. The CDR3 extends over 18 amino acids. Germline CDR1 reads MNHEY; CDR2 reads SMNVEV (reference sequence). Here the CDR3 DNA reads TGTGCCAGCAGTACGGGACCGGGACAGGGTGGGGGTAATGAAAAACTGTTTTTT. Translated: CASSTGPGQGGGNEKLFF.

The chain uses TRBV4-1 and TRBJ2-6, with D unclear. V was pared by 4 bases and J by 1 base, with 17 bases between. Germline CDR1 reads MGHRA; CDR2 reads YSYEKL. This CDR3 has 18 residues. DNA for the CDR3: TGCGCCAGCAGCCCAAGAGTCGGATTAGGTTCTGGGGCCAACGTCCTGACTTTC. Encoded protein: CASSPRVGLGSGANVLTF.

This clone occurred once. The chain couples TRBV3-1 (or the pseudogene TRBV3-2) to TRBJ2-1; D call uncertain. The V gene lost 0 bases and the J gene lost 4 bases, with 10 bases spanning the gap. The CDR3 sequence is 15 residues long. The V gene's germline CDR1 is LGHDT and CDR2 YNNKEL (reference sequence). The CDR3 DNA is TGTGCCAGCAGCCAAGAGGGAATAGGTTACAATGAGCAGTTCTTC. Translating gives CASSQEGIGYNEQFF.

The chain carries TRBV20-1 and TRBJ2-1; D could derive from TRBD1 or TRBD2 (5 bases each). Germline assignment: CDR1 DFQATT and CDR2 SNEGSKA (reference sequence). V lost 3 bases to trimming and J lost 5 bases, with 5 bases between them. The CDR3 has 11 amino acids. CDR3 loop: CSARGDNEQFF. For the CDR3, the DNA is TGCAGTGCTAGGGGGGACAATGAGCAGTTCTTC.

In DNA form, the CDR3 reads TGTGCCAGCACCCCCGAGGGCGAGCATAGCAATCAGCCCCAGCATTTT. Translating gives CASTPEGEHSNQPQHF. The chain couples TRBV7-8 to TRBJ1-5, with D hard to call. Germline V CDR1 and CDR2: SGHVS, FQNEAQ. The length of the CDR3 is 16 residues. V was clipped by 7 bases and J by 0 bases, with 16 bases between them.

The chain links TRBV7-8 to TRBJ1-1; 9 bases map to TRBD1. This CDR3 is built from 16 residues. Trimming at V came to 1 base and at J to 5 bases, leaving 8 bases not matched to a gene. Germline V lookup: CDR1 SGHVS, CDR2 FQNEAQ. The CDR3 is CASSLESPQGATEAFF. CDR3 DNA: TGTGCCAGCAGCTTAGAGAGCCCACAGGGGGCTACTGAAGCTTTCTTT.

The rearrangement links TRBV3-1 (or the pseudogene TRBV3-2) to TRBJ1-1; D uncertain. This CDR3 region has 13 residues. Germline V CDR1 and CDR2: LGHDT, YNNKEL (reference sequence). The germline V and J ends were trimmed by 4 bases and 6 bases, with 12 bases remaining between them. In nucleotides, the CDR3 is TGTGCCAGCAGCCCCCGGAGGACCGCTGAAGCTTTCTTT. Protein sequence: CASSPRRTAEAFF.

This clone has just one count. The chain combines TRBV12-5 with TRBJ2-1; D might be TRBD1 (7 bases). The CDR3 extends over 14 amino acids. Germline V CDR1 and CDR2: LGHNT, FRNRAP. Between the trimmed V and J ends, which lost 9 bases and 2 bases, there was a span of 14 bases. The CDR3 DNA is TGTGCTAGCCGGGAGAGGGGGCCCTACAATGAGCAGTTCTTC. Translated: CASRERGPYNEQFF.